At least ten counts were recorded for the clone carrying this TCR beta chain. The antigen remains undetermined. The CDR3 runs 14 residues. V was pared by 0 bases and J by 7 bases, with 5 bases of the junction left unmatched. Germline V gene data show CDR1 as LNHNV and CDR2 as YYDKDF (reference sequence). Naive CD8 T cells, phenotype CD8+CD4-CCR7+CD45RA+, were sorted. This sample is part of a study of molecular identifiers for immune sequencing clone quantification. Study details: Replicate RNA came from about 19,000 or 110,000 naive CD8 cells and was split five ways, and four parts were sequenced.

Findings and limits, study-wide: Same-barcode identical TCR molecules could make highly expanded clones look smaller than they are. Spiked Jurkat TCR RNA equivalent to one cell reportedly surfaced among some 1 million naive cells.

One entry per CDR3 protein, called by TCRdb with MiXCR from the PCR reads. The repertoire consists of approximately 20,000 distinct CDR3 sequences, with 20% to 25% occurring once and the leading ten covering about 6.4%. J is TRBJ1-2 and V is TRBV15; TRBD1 agrees at 7 bases. The clonotype was recovered from a human donor in good health. Some libraries in this study had Jurkat cell RNA spiked in. Sample: naive CD8+ T cells from blood, with Jurkat cell RNA spiked in. This sample's subset: FACS-sorted CD8+CD4-CCR7+CD45RA+ naive T cells. The CDR3, as DNA: TGTGCCACCAGCAGAGATAGGGGGCATGGTGGCTACACCTTC. Translated, it gives CATSRDRGHGGYTF. The variable domain in full, with the rest retrieved from reference TRBV15 and TRBJ1-2, is DAMVIQNPRYQVTQFGKPVTLSCSQTLNHNVMYWYQQKSSQAPKLLFHYYDKDFNNEADTPDNFQSRRPNTSFCFLDIRSPGLGDTAMYLCATSRDRGHGGYTFGSGTRLTVV.